This T cell receptor beta chain comes out of a study of PD-1 blockade in classical Hodgkin lymphoma. Broader study findings: Baseline TCR diversity was reportedly lower in newly diagnosed patients than in healthy donors. It was reported as lower still in relapsed/refractory patients.

Concerning this clone itself: Its antigen is as yet unknown.

Sample time point: cycle 4 day 1 (C4D1), after more than five weeks of nivolumab. Each and every patient relapsed after autologous stem cell transplantation, and patients got differing brentuximab vedotin exposure. TCRdb's table, derived via immunoSEQ multiplex PCR, lists solely in-frame clones and lacks some. The sample records 20,000 to 25,000 clones, approximately 80% being singletons. In germline, CDR1 is MRHNA, CDR2 SNTAGT. The CDR3 has 14 amino acids. The trim removed 2 bases at V and 4 bases at J, leaving 0 bases unmatched. The sample was peripheral blood mononuclear cells (PBMCs), taken before the fourth cycle of nivolumab. The sequence was collected from a human donor with classical Hodgkin lymphoma. This chain links TRBV6-4 with TRBJ2-3, with 10 bases aligning to TRBD1. CDR3 sequence (DNA): TGTGCCAGCAGTGACGGGACAGGGGCAGATACGCAGTATTTT. Its translation: CASSDGTGADTQYF.